This TCR beta chain was sequenced for a study of T cells in Graves' hyperthyroidism and ophthalmopathy (dated by TCRdb to between 2017 and 2020). About the study as a whole: Peripheral blood samples were taken at initial diagnosis, before any treatment was given. A discovery cohort of around 98 patients, about 43 with Graves' ophthalmopathy and more than 55 with stable Graves' hyperthyroidism, was used to find distinguishing TCR V-J signatures. Whether ophthalmopathy could be predicted prospectively was tested in an independent validation cohort made up of approximately 19 hyperthyroidism patients plus 17 patients who later progressed to ophthalmopathy. The approximately 100 discovery patients were randomly split 7:3 into training and test sets. Thyroid tissue and blood T-cell repertoires from about 6 Graves' hyperthyroidism patients were also compared in the study. Once sampling was done, hyperthyroidism patients were given methimazole at a starting dose of 30 mg daily, whereas ophthalmopathy patients were given high-dose intravenous methylprednisolone. TCR Vbeta CDR3 sequencing of roughly 140 peripheral blood samples (over 40 ophthalmopathy, 75 hyperthyroidism and approximately 17 progressor patients) is reported in the paper.

The study at large found these results: Ophthalmopathy was separated from stable hyperthyroidism by a 13 V-J signature model, with approximately 89% sensitivity and about 81% specificity obtained in cross-validation and 80%/75% obtained in testing. In validation, the model predicted progression to ophthalmopathy a median of about 6.5 months before onset, with roughly 70% sensitivity and 72.22% specificity. Most expanded thyroid clonotypes (frequency above 0.001) were also detected in blood, a finding suggesting that blood repertoires may reflect thyroid immune responses. Sample size was not statistically predetermined, and blinding of investigators to group allocation was not performed.

A note on this clonotype: Its binding antigen is unknown. The input lacks base qualities; no much larger clone sits a single base away.

The hyperthyroidism patients were between 18 and 65 years old and newly diagnosed, with a disease duration of less than 2 months. Exclusion was applied to patients with uncontrolled infections, other autoimmune diseases, pregnancy or lactation. Clinical symptoms, serum thyroxine and TRAb, thyroid ultrasound, and orbital computed tomography formed the basis for the diagnoses. For progressor patients, blood was drawn at the first diagnosis of hyperthyroidism, before any ophthalmopathy symptoms had appeared. PBMCs were isolated from about 9 ml of fresh peripheral blood by Ficoll-Paque density gradient centrifugation. Patients classed as progressors first received a Graves' hyperthyroidism diagnosis and then went on to develop ophthalmopathy during follow-up. Total RNA was extracted using Trizol reagent, and RNA quality was assessed on an Agilent 2100 Bioanalyzer. Amplification of TCR beta CDR3 regions was carried out from RNA transcripts. For the first round of RT-PCR on the TCR CDR3, the HTBI primer set was used together with the Qiagen OneStep RT-PCR kit. A second multiplex PCR round built the libraries, followed by size selection and purification. Libraries were sequenced paired-end with 100 bp reads on an Illumina HiSeq2000. In the authors' own workflow: SOAPnuke was used to process the raw data, throwing out any read that contained adapters or uncalled bases, had a mean Phred below 15, or lacked an exact constant-primer or identifier match. COPE v1.2.5 was used to merge the high-quality paired reads, and each unique nucleotide sequence was defined as a clonotype. Clonotypes were aligned to IMGT TRBV, TRBD and TRBJ reference segments using MiTCR v1.1. The analysis included only V-J combinations with a frequency above 0.0001, which together covered 99% to 99.2% of the repertoires. A TCS score was defined as the ratio of F50 (clonal expansion) to E x V (chaos), with BLOSUM62-based TCRdist applied between CDR3 peptides within each V-J. Welch's t-statistics and random forest reduced several hundred V-J features to roughly 13, which were used in a naive Bayes classifier (R e1071). Using fastp at Q25 and MiXCR, TCRdb reprocessed the public reads and kept productive beta chains. Rows are unified per CDR3 protein, each entry keeping the most common DNA and genes. Clone size and V and J calls follow TCRdb, not the original study. Counted in this sample were 730,000 or so distinct CDR3 sequences; about 19% of them appeared once. The top ten hold 15% to 20% of the sample.

V is pared back by 4 bases and J by 5 bases, with 16 bases lying between the germline termini. The CDR3 spans 16 residues, from the cysteine through the phenylalanine. The entry retains the CDR3 DNA only, 48 bases that are in frame from base 1. According to the germline V gene, CDR1 reads SGHDT and CDR2 reads YYEEEE. The source is a woman aged 45-65 years with Graves' hyperthyroidism that later progressed to Graves' ophthalmopathy. The sequenced sample consisted of blood. The V and J genes are TRBV5-6 and TRBJ1-6; the D gene lacks a confident call. The CDR3 protein is CASSPRAAPNNSPLHF. The nucleotides read TGTGCCAGCAGCCCCCGGGCGGCTCCCAATAATTCACCCCTCCACTTT. Outside the CDR3, residues come from the reference TRBV5-6 and TRBJ1-6 proteins, so the full variable domain is: DAGVTQSPTHLIKTRGQQVTLRCSPKSGHDTVSWYQQALGQGPQFIFQYYEEEERQRGNFPDRFSGHQFPNYSSELNVNALLLGDSALYLCASSPRAAPNNSPLHFGNGTRLTVT.